This TCR beta chain was found in a study of shared clonotypes between healthy human individuals. Profiled with immunoSEQ multiplex PCR; TCRdb holds only in-frame clones, not every one. In the table there are some 240,000 clones, over 60% of which are singletons. Germline CDR1 is SGHDN and CDR2 is FVKESK. V trimming: 1 base; J trimming: 12 bases; junction bases outside the gene matches: 10. CDR3 length equals 15 residues. The specimen was memory CD4+ T cells sorted from blood. Subset: CD45RA-negative fraction. The chain is built from TRBV14 and TRBJ2-1; 9 bases align to TRBD2. The sequence came from a man between 25 and 39 years old in good health. CDR3 DNA: TGTGCCAGCAGCCAAGGTCGGCTAGCGGGATTTATGCAGTTCTTC. Amino acids: CASSQGRLAGFMQFF.